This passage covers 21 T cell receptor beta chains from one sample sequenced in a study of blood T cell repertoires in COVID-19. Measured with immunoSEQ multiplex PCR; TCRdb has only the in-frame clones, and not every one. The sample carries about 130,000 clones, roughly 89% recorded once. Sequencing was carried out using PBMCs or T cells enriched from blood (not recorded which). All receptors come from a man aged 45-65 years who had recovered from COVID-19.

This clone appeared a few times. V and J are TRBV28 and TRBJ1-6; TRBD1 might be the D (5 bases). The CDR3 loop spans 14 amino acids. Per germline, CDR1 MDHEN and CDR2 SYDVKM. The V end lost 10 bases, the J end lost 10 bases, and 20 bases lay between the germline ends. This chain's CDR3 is CATRVGGRRSPLHF. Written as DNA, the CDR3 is TGTGCCACTCGGGTCGGGGGACGTCGGTCACCCCTCCACTTT.

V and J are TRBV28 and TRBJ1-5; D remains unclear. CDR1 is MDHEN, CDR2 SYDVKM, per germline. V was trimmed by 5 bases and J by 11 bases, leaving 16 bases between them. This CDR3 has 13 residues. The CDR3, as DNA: TGTGCCAGCAGTCTCAATAACCAGGTAGCCCAGCATTTT. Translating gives CASSLNNQVAQHF.

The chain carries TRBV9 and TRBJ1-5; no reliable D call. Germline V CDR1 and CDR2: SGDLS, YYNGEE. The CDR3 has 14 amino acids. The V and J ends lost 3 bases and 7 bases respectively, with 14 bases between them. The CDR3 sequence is CASSAGRAEQPQHF. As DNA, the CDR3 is TGTGCCAGCAGCGCAGGACGAGCGGAGCAGCCCCAGCATTTT.

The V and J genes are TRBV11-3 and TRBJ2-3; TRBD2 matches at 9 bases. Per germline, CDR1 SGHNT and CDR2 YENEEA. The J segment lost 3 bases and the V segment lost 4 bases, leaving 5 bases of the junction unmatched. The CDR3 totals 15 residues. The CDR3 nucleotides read TGTGCCAGCAGCTCCGGGACTAGCTGGACAGATACGCAGTATTTT. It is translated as CASSSGTSWTDTQYF.

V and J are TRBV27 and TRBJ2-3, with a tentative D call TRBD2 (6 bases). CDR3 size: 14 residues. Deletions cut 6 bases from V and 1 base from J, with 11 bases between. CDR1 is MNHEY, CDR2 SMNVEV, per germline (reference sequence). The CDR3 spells CASRNSGGTDTQYF. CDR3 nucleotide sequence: TGTGCCAGCAGAAATAGCGGAGGCACAGATACGCAGTATTTT.

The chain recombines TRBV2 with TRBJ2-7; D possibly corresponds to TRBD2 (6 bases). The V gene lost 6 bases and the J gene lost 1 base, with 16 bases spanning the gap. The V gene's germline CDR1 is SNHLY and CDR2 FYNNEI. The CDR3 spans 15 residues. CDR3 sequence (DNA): TGTGCCAGCAGGGTTAGCGGTGGGGCTTCCTACGAGCAGTACGTC. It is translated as CASRVSGGASYEQYV.

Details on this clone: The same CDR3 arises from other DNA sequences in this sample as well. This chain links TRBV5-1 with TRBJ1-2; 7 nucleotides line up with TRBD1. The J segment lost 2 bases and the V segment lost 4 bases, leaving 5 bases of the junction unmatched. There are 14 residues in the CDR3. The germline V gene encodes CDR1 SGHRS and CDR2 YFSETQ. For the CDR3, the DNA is TGCGCCAGCAGCATAACACAGGGGAACTATGGCTACACCTTC. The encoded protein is CASSITQGNYGYTF.

The CDR3 DNA is TGTGCCAGCAGCCCCGGGACAGCATCCCACGAGCAGTACTTC. Translation gives CASSPGTASHEQYF. The V gene is TRBV7-9, the J gene TRBJ2-7; 7 bases align to TRBD1. J gave up 5 bases and V 5 bases, and 9 bases lay outside the gene matches. Germline-derived CDR1 and CDR2 are SEHNR and FQNEAQ (reference sequence). This CDR3 region has 14 residues.

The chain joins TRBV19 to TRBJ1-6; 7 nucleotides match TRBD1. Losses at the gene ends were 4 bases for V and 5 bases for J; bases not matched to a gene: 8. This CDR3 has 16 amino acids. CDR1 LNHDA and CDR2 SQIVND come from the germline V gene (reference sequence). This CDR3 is CASSTRGPDHNSPLHF. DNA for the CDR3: TGTGCCAGTAGTACGAGGGGGCCCGACCATAATTCACCCCTCCACTTT.

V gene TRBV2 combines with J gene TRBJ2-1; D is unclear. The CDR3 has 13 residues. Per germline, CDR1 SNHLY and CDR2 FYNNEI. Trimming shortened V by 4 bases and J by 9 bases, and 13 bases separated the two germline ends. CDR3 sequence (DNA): TGTGCCAGCAGTGTCCAGAACTATATTGAGCAGTTCTTC. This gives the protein CASSVQNYIEQFF.

The CDR3 protein is CASRESGSWGEQYF. Written as DNA, the CDR3 is TGTGCCAGCAGGGAGAGCGGGAGTTGGGGCGAGCAGTACTTC. The V gene is TRBV11-2, the J gene TRBJ2-7; 8 bases agree with TRBD2. The germline gives CDR1 SGHAT, CDR2 FQNNGV. With 6 bases clipped from V and 6 bases from J, the junction kept 10 bases outside the gene matches. The CDR3 extends over 14 amino acids.

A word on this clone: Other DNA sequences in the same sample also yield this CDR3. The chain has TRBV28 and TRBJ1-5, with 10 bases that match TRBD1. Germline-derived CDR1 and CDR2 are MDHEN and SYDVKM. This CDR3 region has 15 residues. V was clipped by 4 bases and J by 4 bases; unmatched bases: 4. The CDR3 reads CASSSGQGSNQPQHF. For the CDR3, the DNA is TGTGCCAGCAGTTCGGGACAGGGGTCTAATCAGCCCCAGCATTTT.

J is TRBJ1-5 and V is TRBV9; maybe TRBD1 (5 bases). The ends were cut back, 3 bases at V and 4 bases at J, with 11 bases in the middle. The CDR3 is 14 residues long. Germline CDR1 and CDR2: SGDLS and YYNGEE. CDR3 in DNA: TGTGCCAGCAGCGAGGGGACTCTTAATCAGCCCCAGCATTTT. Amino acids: CASSEGTLNQPQHF.

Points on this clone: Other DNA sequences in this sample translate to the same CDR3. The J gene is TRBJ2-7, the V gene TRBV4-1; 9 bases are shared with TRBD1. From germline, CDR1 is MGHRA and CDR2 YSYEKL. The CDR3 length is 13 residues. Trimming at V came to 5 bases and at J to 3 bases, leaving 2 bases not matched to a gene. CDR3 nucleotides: TGCGCCAGCAGCTTGGACAGGGGCTACGAGCAGTACTTC. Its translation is CASSLDRGYEQYF.

CDR3 bases: TGTGCCAGTAGTCTCCAGACAGGGGGCTCCGGGGAGCTGTTTTTT. Protein product: CASSLQTGGSGELFF. The chain employs TRBV19 and TRBJ2-2; 10 bases match TRBD1. Trimming cost V 5 bases and J 6 bases; bases outside gene matches: 6. CDR3 length: 15 amino acids. Germline V gene lookup returns CDR1 LNHDA and CDR2 SQIVND (reference sequence). The full variable domain, completed using reference TRBV19 and TRBJ2-2, is DGGITQSPKYLFRKEGQNVTLSCEQNLNHDAMYWYRQDPGQGLRLIYYSQIVNDFQKGDIAEGYSVSREKKESFPLTVTSAQKNPTAFYLCASSLQTGGSGELFFGEGSRLTVL.

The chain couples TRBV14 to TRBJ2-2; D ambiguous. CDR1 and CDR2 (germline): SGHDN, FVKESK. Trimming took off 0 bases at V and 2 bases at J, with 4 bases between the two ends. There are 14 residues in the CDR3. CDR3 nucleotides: TGTGCCAGCAGCCAAGATTATAACACCGGGGAGCTGTTTTTT. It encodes CASSQDYNTGELFF.

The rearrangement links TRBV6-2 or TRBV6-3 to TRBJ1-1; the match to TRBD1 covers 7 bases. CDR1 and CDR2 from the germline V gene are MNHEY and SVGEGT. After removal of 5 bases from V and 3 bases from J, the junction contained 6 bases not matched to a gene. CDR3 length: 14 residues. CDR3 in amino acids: CASSVQGLDTEAFF. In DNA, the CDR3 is TGTGCCAGCAGTGTACAGGGGTTAGACACTGAAGCTTTCTTT.

This CDR3 reads CASSLPDPRNTIYF. As DNA, the CDR3 is TGCGCCAGCAGCCTTCCAGATCCTCGAAACACCATATATTTT. The V and J genes are TRBV4-3 and TRBJ1-3; no reliable D call. This CDR3 region has 14 residues. V was pared by 4 bases and J by 5 bases, with 12 bases between. CDR1 and CDR2 from the germline V gene are LGHNA and YSLEER.

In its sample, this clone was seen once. This chain's CDR3 is CASSTQQGSYGYTF. DNA for the CDR3: TGTGCCAGCAGCACACAACAGGGGAGCTATGGCTACACCTTC. The rearrangement uses TRBV11-2 and TRBJ1-2, with 7 bases lining up with TRBD1. V lost 5 bases, J lost 4 bases, and 7 bases stayed unmatched. The CDR3 runs 14 residues. The germline V gene encodes CDR1 SGHAT and CDR2 FQNNGV.

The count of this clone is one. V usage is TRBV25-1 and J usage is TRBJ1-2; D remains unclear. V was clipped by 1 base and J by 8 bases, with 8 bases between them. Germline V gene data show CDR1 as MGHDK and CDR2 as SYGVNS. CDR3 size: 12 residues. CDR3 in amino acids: CASSESRSGYTF. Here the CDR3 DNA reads TGTGCCAGCAGTGAATCCAGATCAGGCTACACCTTC.

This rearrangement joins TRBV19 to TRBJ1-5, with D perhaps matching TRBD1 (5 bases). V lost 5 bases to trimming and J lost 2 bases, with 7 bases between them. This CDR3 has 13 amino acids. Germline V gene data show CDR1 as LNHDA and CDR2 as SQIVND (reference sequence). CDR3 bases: TGTGCCAGTAGTCTACAGGGCAATCAGCCCCAGCATTTT. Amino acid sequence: CASSLQGNQPQHF.